This T cell receptor (beta chain) is drawn from a study of regulatory T cells in long-lasting Graves disease. With iRepertoire HTBI primers and Arm-PCR of CDR3 regions, TCR beta libraries were built. One entry per CDR3 protein, called by TCRdb with MiXCR from the multiplex PCR reads. The table records 450,000 to 500,000 distinct CDR3 sequences, roughly 16% of them present only once. Time point noted: newly diagnosed GD, antithyroid drugs for less than 3 months. Extracted RNA from PBMCs served as the source of the TCR library. V was trimmed by 6 bases and J by 9 bases, leaving 14 bases between them. Germline CDR1 and CDR2: MNHNS and SASEGT. The length of the CDR3 is 13 residues. The sample also formed part of further work on T cells in Graves' hyperthyroidism and ophthalmopathy. That source adds: The study defined stable Graves' hyperthyroidism as no ophthalmopathy progression within 18 months.

This TCR was sampled from a man aged 40-55 years with Graves disease. The sample consisted of peripheral blood mononuclear cells (PBMCs), taken at new diagnosis, from a patient treated with antithyroid drugs. The genes are TRBV6-1 and TRBJ2-2, with D possibly being TRBD1 or TRBD2 (5 bases each). The CDR3 here is CASSDGTHRELFF. The DNA of the CDR3 is TGTGCCAGCAGCGATGGGACGCACAGGGAGCTGTTTTTT.